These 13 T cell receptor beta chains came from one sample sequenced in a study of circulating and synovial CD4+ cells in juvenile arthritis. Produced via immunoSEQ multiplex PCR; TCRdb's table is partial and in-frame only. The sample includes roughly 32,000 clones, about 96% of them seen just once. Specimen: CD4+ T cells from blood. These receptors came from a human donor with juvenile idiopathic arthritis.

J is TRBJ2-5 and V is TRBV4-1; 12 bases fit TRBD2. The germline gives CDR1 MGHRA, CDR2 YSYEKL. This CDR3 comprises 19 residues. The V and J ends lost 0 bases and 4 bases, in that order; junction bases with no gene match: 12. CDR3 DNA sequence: TGCGCCAGCAGCCAAGATAACTCACTAGCGGGGGGATCACGAGAGACCCAGTACTTC. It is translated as CASSQDNSLAGGSRETQYF.

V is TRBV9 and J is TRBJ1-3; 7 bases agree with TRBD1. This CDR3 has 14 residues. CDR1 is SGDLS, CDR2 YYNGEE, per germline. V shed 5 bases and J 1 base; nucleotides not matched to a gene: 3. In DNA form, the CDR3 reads TGTGCCAGCAGTGACAGGGTTTCTGGAAACACCATATATTTT. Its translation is CASSDRVSGNTIYF. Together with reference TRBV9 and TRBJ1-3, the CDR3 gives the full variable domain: DSGVTQTPKHLITATGQRVTLRCSPRSGDLSVYWYQQSLDQGLQFLIQYYNGEERAKGNILERFSAQQFPDLHSELNLSSLELGDSALYFCASSDRVSGNTIYFGEGSWLTVV.

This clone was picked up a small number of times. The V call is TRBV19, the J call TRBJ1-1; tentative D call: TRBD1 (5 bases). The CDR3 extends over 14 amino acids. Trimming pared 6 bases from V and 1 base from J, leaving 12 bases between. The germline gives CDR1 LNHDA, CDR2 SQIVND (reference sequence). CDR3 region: CASRLSGGNTEAFF. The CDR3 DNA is TGTGCCAGTAGACTCTCCGGGGGGAACACTGAAGCTTTCTTT.

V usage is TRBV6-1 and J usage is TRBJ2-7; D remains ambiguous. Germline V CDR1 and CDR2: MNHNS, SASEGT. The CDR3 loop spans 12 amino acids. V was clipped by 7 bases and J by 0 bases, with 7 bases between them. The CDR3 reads CASTAGSYEQYF. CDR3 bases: TGTGCCAGCACAGCAGGCTCCTACGAGCAGTACTTC.

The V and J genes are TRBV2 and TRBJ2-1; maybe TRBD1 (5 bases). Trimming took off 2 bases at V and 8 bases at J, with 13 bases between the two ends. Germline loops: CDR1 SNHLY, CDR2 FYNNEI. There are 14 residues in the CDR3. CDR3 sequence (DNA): TGTGCCAGCAGTGAACAGGGCCTTGGCCATGAGCAGTTCTTC. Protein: CASSEQGLGHEQFF.

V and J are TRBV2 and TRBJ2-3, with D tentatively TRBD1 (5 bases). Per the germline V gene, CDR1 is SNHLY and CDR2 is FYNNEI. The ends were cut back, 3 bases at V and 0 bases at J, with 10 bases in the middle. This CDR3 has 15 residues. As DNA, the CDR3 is TGTGCCAGCAGTGATCAGGGATCTAGCACAGATACGCAGTATTTT. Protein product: CASSDQGSSTDTQYF.

The CDR3 nucleotides are TGCGCCAGCAGCCCCGACAGGGGGCCAGGGGGCCAAGAGACCCAGTACTTC. It encodes CASSPDRGPGGQETQYF. The rearrangement links TRBV5-1 to TRBJ2-5, with TRBD1 matching 10 bases. V was clipped by 4 bases and J by 1 base; unmatched bases: 10. This CDR3 has 17 residues. The V gene's germline CDR1 is SGHRS and CDR2 YFSETQ. The full variable domain, rest sourced from reference TRBV5-1 and TRBJ2-5, is KAGVTQTPRYLIKTRGQQVTLSCSPISGHRSVSWYQQTPGQGLQFLFEYFSETQRNKGNFPGRFSGRQFSNSRSEMNVSTLELGDSALYLCASSPDRGPGGQETQYFGPGTRLLVL.

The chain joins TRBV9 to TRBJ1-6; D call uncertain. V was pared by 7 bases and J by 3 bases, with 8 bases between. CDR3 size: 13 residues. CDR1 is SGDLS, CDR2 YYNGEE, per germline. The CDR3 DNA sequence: TGTGCCAGCGGCCAGGACTATAATTCACCCCTCCACTTT. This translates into CASGQDYNSPLHF.

DNA for the CDR3: TGTGCCAGCAAGGCTCCCGGGAGTTCACCCCTCCACTTT. It translates to CASKAPGSSPLHF. This chain links TRBV5-8 with TRBJ1-6; D not resolved. Germline V gene lookup returns CDR1 SGHTS and CDR2 YDEGEE. Trimming cost V 6 bases and J 9 bases, with 13 bases left between them. The CDR3 is 13 amino acids.

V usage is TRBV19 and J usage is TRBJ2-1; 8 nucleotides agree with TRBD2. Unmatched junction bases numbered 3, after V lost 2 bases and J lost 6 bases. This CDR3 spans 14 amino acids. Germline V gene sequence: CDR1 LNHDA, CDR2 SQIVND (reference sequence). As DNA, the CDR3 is TGTGCCAGTAGTATAATCAGCGGGGGCAATGAGCAGTTCTTC. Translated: CASSIISGGNEQFF.

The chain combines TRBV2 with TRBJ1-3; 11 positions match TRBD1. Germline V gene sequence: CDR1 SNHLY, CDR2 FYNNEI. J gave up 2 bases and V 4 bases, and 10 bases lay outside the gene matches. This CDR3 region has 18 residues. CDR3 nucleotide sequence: TGTGCCAGCAGTGCACGAACTGGACAGGGGGCTACTGGAAACACCATATATTTT. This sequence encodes CASSARTGQGATGNTIYF.

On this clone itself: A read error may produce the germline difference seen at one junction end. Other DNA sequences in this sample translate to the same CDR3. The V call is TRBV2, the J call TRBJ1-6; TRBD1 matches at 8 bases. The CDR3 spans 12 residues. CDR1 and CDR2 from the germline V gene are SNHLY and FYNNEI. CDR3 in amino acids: CARQGGNSPLHF. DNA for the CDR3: TGTGCCAGACAGGGGGGAAATTCCCCCCTCCACTTT.

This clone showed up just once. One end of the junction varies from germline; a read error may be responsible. The CDR3 reads CASSRDRGNQETQYF. For the CDR3, the DNA is TGTGCTAGCAGCAGGGACAGGGGAAACCAAGAGACCCAGTACTTC. The chain joins TRBV7-7 to TRBJ2-5; 10 bases are shared with TRBD1. Germline CDR1 is SSHAT and CDR2 is FNYEAQ (reference sequence). This CDR3 comprises 15 residues.